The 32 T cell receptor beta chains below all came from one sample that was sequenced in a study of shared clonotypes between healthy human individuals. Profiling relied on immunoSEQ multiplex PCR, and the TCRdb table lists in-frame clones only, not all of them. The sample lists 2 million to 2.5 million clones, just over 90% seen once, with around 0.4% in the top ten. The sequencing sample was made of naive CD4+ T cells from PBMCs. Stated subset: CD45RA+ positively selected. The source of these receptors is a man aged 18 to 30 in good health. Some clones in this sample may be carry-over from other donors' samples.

The CDR3 DNA is TGTGCCACCAAGGCCCTGCTCGAGACCGGGGAGCTGTTTTTT. Translation: CATKALLETGELFF. The J gene is TRBJ2-2, the V gene TRBV2; unclear D gene. Trimming pared 10 bases from V and 5 bases from J, leaving 17 bases between. This CDR3 is 14 amino acids long. The germline CDR1 and CDR2 sequences are SNHLY and FYNNEI.

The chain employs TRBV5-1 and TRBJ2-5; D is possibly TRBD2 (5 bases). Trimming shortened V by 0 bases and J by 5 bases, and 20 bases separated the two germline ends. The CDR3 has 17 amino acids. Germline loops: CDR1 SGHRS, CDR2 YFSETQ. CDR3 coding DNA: TGCGCCAGCAGCTTGGGTTTTCAGGCGGGTCTCTCGGAGACCCAGTACTTC. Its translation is CASSLGFQAGLSETQYF.

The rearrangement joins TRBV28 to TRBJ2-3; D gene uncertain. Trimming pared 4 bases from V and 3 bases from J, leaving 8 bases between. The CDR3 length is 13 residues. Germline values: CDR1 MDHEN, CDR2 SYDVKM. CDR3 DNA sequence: TGTGCCAGCAGTTCCCATATGACAGATACGCAGTATTTT. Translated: CASSSHMTDTQYF.

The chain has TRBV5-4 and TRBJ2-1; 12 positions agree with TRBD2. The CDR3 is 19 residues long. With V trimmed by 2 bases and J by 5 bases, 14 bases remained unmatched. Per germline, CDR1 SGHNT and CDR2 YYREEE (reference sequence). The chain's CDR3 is CASSFGLGRLAGVHNEQFF. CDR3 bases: TGTGCCAGCAGCTTCGGTCTGGGAAGACTAGCGGGAGTCCACAATGAGCAGTTCTTC.

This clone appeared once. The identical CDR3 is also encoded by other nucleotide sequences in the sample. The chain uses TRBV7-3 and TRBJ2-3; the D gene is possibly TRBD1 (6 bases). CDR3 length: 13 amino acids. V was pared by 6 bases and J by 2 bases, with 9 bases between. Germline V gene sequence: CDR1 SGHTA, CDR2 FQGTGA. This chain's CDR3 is CASSRGNTDTQYF. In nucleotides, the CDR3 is TGTGCCAGCAGTAGGGGGAACACAGATACGCAGTATTTT.

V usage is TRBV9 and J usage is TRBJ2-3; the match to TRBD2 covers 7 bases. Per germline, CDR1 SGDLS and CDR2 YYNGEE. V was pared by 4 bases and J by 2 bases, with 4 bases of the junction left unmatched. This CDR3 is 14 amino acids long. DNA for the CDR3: TGTGCCAGCAGCCAGGGACTAACCACAGATACGCAGTATTTT. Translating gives CASSQGLTTDTQYF. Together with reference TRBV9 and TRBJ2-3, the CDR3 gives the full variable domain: DSGVTQTPKHLITATGQRVTLRCSPRSGDLSVYWYQQSLDQGLQFLIQYYNGEERAKGNILERFSAQQFPDLHSELNLSSLELGDSALYFCASSQGLTTDTQYFGPGTRLTVL.

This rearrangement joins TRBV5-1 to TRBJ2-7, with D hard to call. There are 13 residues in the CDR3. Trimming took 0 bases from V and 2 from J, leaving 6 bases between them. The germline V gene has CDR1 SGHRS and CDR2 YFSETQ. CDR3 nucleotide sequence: TGCGCCAGCAGCTTGGGGGTCCCCTACGAGCAGTACTTC. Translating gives CASSLGVPYEQYF.

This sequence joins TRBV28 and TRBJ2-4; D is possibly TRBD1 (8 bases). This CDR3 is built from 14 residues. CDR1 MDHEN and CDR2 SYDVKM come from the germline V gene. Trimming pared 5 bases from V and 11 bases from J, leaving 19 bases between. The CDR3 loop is CASSQGGTGWFQYF. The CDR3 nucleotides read TGTGCCAGCAGTCAGGGGGGGACAGGTTGGTTTCAGTACTTC.

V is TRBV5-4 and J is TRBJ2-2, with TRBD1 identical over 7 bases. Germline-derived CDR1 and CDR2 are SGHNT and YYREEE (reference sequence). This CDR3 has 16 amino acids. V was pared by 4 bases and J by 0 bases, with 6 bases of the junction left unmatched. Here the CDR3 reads CASSTRQGSNTGELFF. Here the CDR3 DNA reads TGTGCCAGCAGCACGCGACAGGGATCGAACACCGGGGAGCTGTTTTTT.

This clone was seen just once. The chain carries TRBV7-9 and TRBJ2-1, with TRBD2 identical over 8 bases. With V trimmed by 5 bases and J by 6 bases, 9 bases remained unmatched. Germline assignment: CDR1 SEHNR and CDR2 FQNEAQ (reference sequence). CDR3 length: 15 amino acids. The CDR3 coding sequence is TGTGCCAGCAGCAATTATGTAGCGGGACTCAATGAGCAGTTCTTC. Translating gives CASSNYVAGLNEQFF.

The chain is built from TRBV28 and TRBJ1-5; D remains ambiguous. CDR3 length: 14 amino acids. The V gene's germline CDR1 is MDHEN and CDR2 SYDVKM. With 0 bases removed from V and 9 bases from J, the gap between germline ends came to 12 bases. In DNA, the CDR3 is TGTGCCAGCAGTTTATGGGCGGGGATGAGGCCCCAGCATTTT. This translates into CASSLWAGMRPQHF.

The CDR3 loop is CASSPRGQGSHNEQFF. CDR3 DNA sequence: TGTGCCAGCAGCCCTCGGGGACAGGGGTCCCACAATGAGCAGTTCTTC. The chain combines TRBV7-9 with TRBJ2-1, with TRBD1 matching 10 bases. CDR1 and CDR2 from the germline V gene are SEHNR and FQNEAQ (reference sequence). The trim removed 5 bases at V and 5 bases at J, leaving 9 bases unmatched. CDR3 length: 16 residues.

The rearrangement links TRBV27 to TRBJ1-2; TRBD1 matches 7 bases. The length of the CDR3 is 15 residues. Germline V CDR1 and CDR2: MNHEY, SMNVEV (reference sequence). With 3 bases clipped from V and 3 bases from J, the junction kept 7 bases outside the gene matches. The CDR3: CASSLDRTRDYGYTF. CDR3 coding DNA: TGTGCCAGCAGTTTGGACAGGACCAGAGACTATGGCTACACCTTC.

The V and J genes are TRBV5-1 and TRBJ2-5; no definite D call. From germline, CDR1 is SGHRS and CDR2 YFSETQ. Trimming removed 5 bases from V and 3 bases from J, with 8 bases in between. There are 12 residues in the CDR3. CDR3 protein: CASSSLKETQYF. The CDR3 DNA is TGCGCCAGCAGTTCCCTAAAAGAGACCCAGTACTTC.

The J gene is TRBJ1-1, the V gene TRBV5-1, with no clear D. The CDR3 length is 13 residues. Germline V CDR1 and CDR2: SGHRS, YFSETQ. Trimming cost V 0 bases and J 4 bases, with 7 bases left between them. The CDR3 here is CASSLEMSTEAFF. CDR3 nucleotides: TGCGCCAGCAGCTTGGAAATGAGCACTGAAGCTTTCTTT. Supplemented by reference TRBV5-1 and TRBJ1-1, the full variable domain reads KAGVTQTPRYLIKTRGQQVTLSCSPISGHRSVSWYQQTPGQGLQFLFEYFSETQRNKGNFPGRFSGRQFSNSRSEMNVSTLELGDSALYLCASSLEMSTEAFFGQGTRLTVV.

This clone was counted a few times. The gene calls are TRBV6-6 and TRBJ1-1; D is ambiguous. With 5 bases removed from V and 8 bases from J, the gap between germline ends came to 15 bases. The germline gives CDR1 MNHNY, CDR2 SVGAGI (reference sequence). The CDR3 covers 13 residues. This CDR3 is CASSRGSPAEAFF. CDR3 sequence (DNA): TGTGCCAGCAGTCGCGGGTCCCCGGCGGAAGCTTTCTTT.

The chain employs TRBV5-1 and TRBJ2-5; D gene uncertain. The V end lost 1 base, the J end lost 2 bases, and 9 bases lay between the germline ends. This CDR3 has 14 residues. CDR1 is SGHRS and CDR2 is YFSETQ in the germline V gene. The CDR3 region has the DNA TGCGCCAGCAGCTTGTTGACTCAACAAGAGACCCAGTACTTC. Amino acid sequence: CASSLLTQQETQYF.

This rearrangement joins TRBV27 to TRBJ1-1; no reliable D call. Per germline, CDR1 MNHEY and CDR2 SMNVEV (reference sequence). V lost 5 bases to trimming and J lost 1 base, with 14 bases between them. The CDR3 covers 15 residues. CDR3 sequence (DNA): TGTGCCAGCAGTCATTTCACGGCAGCGAACACTGAAGCTTTCTTT. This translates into CASSHFTAANTEAFF.

The chain's CDR3 is CASSAGPQGQFF. In nucleotides, the CDR3 is TGTGCCAGCAGCGCGGGACCCCAAGGGCAGTTCTTC. This sequence joins TRBV7-2 and TRBJ2-1; the D gene is possibly TRBD2 (6 bases). CDR3 length: 12 amino acids. Germline loops: CDR1 SGHTA, CDR2 FQGNSA. V lost 5 bases and J 12 bases, leaving 14 bases between the germline ends.

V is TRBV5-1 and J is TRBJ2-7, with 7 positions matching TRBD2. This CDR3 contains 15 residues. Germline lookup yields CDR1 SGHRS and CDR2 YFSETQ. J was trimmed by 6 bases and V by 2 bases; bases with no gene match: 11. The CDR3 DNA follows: TGCGCCAGCAGCTTCGCCGCGGGAGCAGCCGGCGAGCAGTACTTC. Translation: CASSFAAGAAGEQYF.

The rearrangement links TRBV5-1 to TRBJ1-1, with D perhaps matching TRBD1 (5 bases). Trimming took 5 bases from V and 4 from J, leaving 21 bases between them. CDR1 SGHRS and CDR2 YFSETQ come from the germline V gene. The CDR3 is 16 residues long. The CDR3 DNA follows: TGCGCCAGCAGATCGCCCCCTTCACTAGGGGCCACTGAAGCTTTCTTT. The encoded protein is CASRSPPSLGATEAFF.

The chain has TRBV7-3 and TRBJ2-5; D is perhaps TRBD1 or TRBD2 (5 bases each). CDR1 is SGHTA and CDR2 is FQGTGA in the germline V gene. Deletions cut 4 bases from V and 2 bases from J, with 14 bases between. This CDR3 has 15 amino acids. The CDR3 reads CASSWSGGTQETQYF. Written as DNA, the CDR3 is TGTGCCAGCAGCTGGAGTGGGGGAACACAAGAGACCCAGTACTTC.

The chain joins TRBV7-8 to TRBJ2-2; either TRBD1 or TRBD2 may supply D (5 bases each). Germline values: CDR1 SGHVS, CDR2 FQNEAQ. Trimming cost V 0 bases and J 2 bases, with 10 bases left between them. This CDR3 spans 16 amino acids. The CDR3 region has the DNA TGTGCCAGCAGCTTAGCGGGACCGGCCAACACCGGGGAGCTGTTTTTT. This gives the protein CASSLAGPANTGELFF.

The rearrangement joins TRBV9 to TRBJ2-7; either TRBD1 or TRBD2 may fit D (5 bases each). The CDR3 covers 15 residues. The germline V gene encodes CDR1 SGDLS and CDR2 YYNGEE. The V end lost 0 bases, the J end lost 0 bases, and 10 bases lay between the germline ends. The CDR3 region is CASSVGPGTSYEQYF. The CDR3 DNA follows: TGTGCCAGCAGCGTAGGACCCGGGACCTCCTACGAGCAGTACTTC.

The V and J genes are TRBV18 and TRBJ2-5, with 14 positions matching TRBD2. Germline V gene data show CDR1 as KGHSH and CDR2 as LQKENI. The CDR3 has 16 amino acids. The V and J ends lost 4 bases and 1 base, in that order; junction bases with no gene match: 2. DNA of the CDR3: TGTGCCAGCTCACTTGGGACTAGCGGGAGCCAAGAGACCCAGTACTTC. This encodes CASSLGTSGSQETQYF.

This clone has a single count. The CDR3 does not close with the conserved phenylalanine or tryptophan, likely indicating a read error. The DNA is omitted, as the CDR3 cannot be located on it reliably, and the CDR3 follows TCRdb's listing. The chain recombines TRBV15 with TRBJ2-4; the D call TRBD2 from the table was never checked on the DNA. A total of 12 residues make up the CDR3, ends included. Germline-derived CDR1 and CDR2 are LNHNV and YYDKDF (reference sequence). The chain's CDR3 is CATSRANGEIRY.

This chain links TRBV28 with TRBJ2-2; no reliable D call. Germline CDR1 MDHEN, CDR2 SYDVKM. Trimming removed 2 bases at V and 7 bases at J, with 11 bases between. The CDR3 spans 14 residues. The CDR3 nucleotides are TGTGCCAGCAGTTTACCTCCGGGTCTCGGGGAGCTGTTTTTT. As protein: CASSLPPGLGELFF.

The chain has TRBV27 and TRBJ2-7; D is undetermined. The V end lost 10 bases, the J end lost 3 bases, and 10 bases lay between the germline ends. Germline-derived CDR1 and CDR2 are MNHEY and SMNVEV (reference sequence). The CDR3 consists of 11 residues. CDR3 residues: CATSYHYEQYF. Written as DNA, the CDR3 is TGTGCCACCTCGTATCACTACGAGCAGTACTTC.

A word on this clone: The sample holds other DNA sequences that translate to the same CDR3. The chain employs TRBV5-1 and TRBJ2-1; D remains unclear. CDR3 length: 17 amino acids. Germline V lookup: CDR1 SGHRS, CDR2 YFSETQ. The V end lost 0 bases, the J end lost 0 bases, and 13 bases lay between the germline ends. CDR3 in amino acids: CASSLVPLGSSYNEQFF. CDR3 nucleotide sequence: TGCGCCAGCAGCTTGGTCCCACTCGGAAGCTCCTACAATGAGCAGTTCTTC.

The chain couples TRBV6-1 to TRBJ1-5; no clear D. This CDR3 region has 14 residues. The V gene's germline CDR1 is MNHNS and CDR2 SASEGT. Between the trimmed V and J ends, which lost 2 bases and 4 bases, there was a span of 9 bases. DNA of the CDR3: TGTGCCAGCAGTGAAAACCTAGTGAATCAGCCCCAGCATTTT. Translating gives CASSENLVNQPQHF.

CDR3 DNA sequence: TGTGCCACCAGCAGAGATAGGGGCATTCAGTACTTC. Its protein is CATSRDRGIQYF. V usage is TRBV15 and J usage is TRBJ2-4; a possible D gene is TRBD1 (5 bases). V was clipped by 0 bases and J by 9 bases, with 6 bases between them. The CDR3 length is 12 residues. The V gene's germline CDR1 is LNHNV and CDR2 YYDKDF (reference sequence).

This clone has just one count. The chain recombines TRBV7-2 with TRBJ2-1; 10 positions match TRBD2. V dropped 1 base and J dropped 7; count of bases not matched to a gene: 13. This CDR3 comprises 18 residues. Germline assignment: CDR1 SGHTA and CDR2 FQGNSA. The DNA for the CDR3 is TGTGCCAGCAGCTTAGTGGCTAGCGGGGGTCCTCCGTGGAATGAGCAGTTCTTC. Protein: CASSLVASGGPPWNEQFF.